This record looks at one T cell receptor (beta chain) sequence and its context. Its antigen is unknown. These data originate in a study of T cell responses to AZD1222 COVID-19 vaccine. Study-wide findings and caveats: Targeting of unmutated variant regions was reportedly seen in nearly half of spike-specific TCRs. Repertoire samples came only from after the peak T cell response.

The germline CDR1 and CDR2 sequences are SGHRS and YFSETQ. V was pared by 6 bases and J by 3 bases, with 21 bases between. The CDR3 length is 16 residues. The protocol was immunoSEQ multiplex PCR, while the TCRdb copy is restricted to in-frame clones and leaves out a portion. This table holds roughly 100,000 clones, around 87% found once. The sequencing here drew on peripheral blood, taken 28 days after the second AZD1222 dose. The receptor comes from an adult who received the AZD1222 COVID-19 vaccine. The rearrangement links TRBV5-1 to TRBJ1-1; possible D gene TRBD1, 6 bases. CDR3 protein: CASTRGWGAMDTEAFF. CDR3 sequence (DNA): TGCGCCAGCACCCGGGGCTGGGGGGCCATGGACACTGAAGCTTTCTTT.